This is a list of T cell receptor beta chains from one sample in a study of blood T cell repertoires in COVID-19. Assay: immunoSEQ multiplex PCR; the TCRdb copy retains only in-frame clones and omits some. The sample records about 220,000 clones, around 84% being singletons. Sequencing used peripheral blood. Every receptor here comes from a human donor in a cohort sampled during active COVID-19. The CDR3 runs from the conserved cysteine through the conserved F or W.

TRBV9	CASSALAGADTQYF
TRBV9	CASSVLGGLGSLNEQFF
TRBV6-6	CASSYRQGREKLFF
TRBV5-8	CASRFRELYNEQFF
TRBV6-6	CASTRFLNTGELFF
TRBV5-5	CASSSGYSYEQYF
TRBV5-5	CASSPGTGWERNQPQHF
TRBV7-9	CASSRDSTEKLFF
TRBV5-1	CASSALNRDYEQYF
TRBV3-1/TRBV3-2	CASSQYTGNYGYTF
TRBV18	CASSPSSSNNEQFF
TRBV28	CASSSPGGVIYSSNQPQHF
TRBV2	CASRLDRTATEAFF
TRBV7-2	CASSLVDRPTDTQYF
TRBV7-8	CASSLVRGTHTGELFF
TRBV9	CASSVGSRYEQYF
TRBV11-2	CASTDRNTEAFF
TRBV2	CASSEADRVYSPLHF
TRBV6-5	CASSYLLDRGLAEQYF
TRBV4-1	CASSHGGNTQYF
TRBV5-5	CASSPRAGGQNYGYTF
TRBV4-1	CASSPRGGDGEQYF
TRBV18	CASSPAEARVSGNTIYF
TRBV5-1	CASSSRQGQNTGELFF
TRBV5-1	CASSLGRAQETQYF
TRBV5-1	CASGLDGQGYSPLHF
TRBV6-2/TRBV6-3	CASSYSGAPRSEAFF
TRBV5-1	CASSADGQGRETQYF
TRBV5-8	CASSPEGLAGIDYEQYF
TRBV12-3/TRBV12-4	CASSSQVAGELFF
TRBV28	CASSLGQGGYEQYF
TRBV5-1	CASSSMRYNEQFF
TRBV6-6	CASSHHDRGNYGYTF
TRBV28	CASTQGQGNYGYTF
TRBV9	CASSAPGQGAQDGTQYF
TRBV2	CASSEDYGTSGIGYEQYF
TRBV28	CASSPGHHSLALHF
TRBV9	CASSTTSNSYEQYF
TRBV5-1	CASSLFLDRDAEAFF
TRBV7-2	CASSPGQGVQETQYF
TRBV6-5	CASSYKGPYGYTF
TRBV7-2	CASSLGQGANEAFF
TRBV19	CASSMASGSGDTQYF
TRBV19	CASSIGSLAPSTHTQYF
TRBV9	CASSVAPNPAGEQYF
TRBV5-1	CASSFLAGATDTQYF
TRBV29-1	CSGGGNGADTQYF
TRBV10-1	CASAAGNTGELFF
TRBV27	CASRDDGSGRTEQYF
TRBV19	CASSISRVNTEAFF
TRBV5-1	CASSLLGGSYGYTF
TRBV10-3	CAISESRSQSTGELFF
TRBV7-9	CASSYGDQPQHF
TRBV9	CASSVGESNTGELFF